This entry is about one T cell receptor (beta chain). The antigen is unknown. These data come from a study of vaccination effects on CD4 cells after COVID-19. TCRdb's table, derived via immunoSEQ multiplex PCR, lists solely in-frame clones and lacks some. Of 50,000 to 80,000 clones listed, around 80% were seen once; the top ten hold about 2.4%. It was after 10 days of culture that CD4+ T cells were isolated. Everyone in the study got two shots of either the BNT162b2 or mRNA-1273 vaccine. The receptor was isolated from a human donor who received a COVID-19 vaccine. This specimen was CD4+ T cells from PBMCs cultured without peptide, taken after COVID-19 vaccination.

Here the CDR3 DNA reads TGCGCCAGCAGCTTGGACAGTCGCACTGAAGCTTTCTTT. Translated, it gives CASSLDSRTEAFF. V and J are TRBV5-1 and TRBJ1-1; D call uncertain. The CDR3 is made up of 13 amino acids. Trimming shortened V by 0 bases and J by 4 bases, and 7 bases separated the two germline ends. Germline CDR1 and CDR2: SGHRS and YFSETQ.